Below, 3 T cell receptor beta chains from the same sample are listed, as sequenced in a study of shared clonotypes between healthy human individuals. Assay used: immunoSEQ multiplex PCR; TCRdb lists only in-frame clones, some missing. This sample carries 2.3 million or so clones, over 90% of them seen once, and the ten largest clones take 0.35% to 0.5%. Source material: naive CD4+ T cells from PBMCs. The subset was: CD45RA+ positively selected. The source is a man aged 18 to 29 in good health. Some clones in this sample may be carry-over from other donors' samples.

This chain links TRBV7-2 with TRBJ2-7; the match to TRBD2 covers 10 bases. Germline-derived CDR1 and CDR2 are SGHTA and FQGNSA. This CDR3 has 16 amino acids. The junction had 11 bases not matched to a gene; V was cut back by 5 bases and J by 4 bases. CDR3: CASSPTRLAGMYEQYF. The CDR3 DNA sequence: TGTGCCAGCAGCCCCACAAGACTAGCGGGTATGTACGAGCAGTACTTC.

The chain combines TRBV19 with TRBJ1-5, with TRBD1 matching over 7 bases. The CDR3 consists of 16 residues. Looked up from germline, CDR1 is LNHDA and CDR2 is SQIVND (reference sequence). V shed 7 bases, J shed 5 bases, and the junction held 14 bases outside the gene matches. The CDR3 region is CASMRSRQGGYQPQHF. The CDR3 DNA sequence: TGTGCCAGTATGAGATCTCGACAGGGAGGTTATCAGCCCCAGCATTTT. Full variable domain (outside the CDR3, taken from reference TRBV19 and TRBJ1-5): DGGITQSPKYLFRKEGQNVTLSCEQNLNHDAMYWYRQDPGQGLRLIYYSQIVNDFQKGDIAEGYSVSREKKESFPLTVTSAQKNPTAFYLCASMRSRQGGYQPQHFGDGTRLSIL.

The chain recombines TRBV30 with TRBJ2-7; D tentatively fits TRBD1 or TRBD2 (6 bases each). V shed 5 bases and J shed 2 bases, with 13 bases lying between them. The CDR3 sequence is 13 residues long. Germline CDR1 reads GTSNPN; CDR2 reads SVGIG (reference sequence). This chain's CDR3 is CAWAPGDTYEQYF. The DNA for the CDR3 is TGTGCCTGGGCCCCGGGGGACACCTACGAGCAGTACTTC.